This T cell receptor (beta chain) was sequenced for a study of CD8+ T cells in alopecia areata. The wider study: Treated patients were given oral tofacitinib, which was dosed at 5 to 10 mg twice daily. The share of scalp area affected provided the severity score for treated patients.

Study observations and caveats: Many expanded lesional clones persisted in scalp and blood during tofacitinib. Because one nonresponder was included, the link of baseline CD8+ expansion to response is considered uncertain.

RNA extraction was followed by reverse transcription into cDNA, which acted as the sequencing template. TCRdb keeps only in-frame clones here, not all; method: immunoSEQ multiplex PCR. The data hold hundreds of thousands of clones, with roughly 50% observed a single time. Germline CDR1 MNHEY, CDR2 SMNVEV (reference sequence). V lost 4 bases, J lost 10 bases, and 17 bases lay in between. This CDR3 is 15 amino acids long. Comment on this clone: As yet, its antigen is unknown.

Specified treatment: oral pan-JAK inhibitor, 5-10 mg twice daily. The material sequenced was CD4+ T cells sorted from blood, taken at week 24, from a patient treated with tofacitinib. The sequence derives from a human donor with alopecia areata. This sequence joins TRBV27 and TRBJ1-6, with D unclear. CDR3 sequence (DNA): TGTGCCAGCAGTTCTTTAACAAGGATTAGGTCACCCCTCCACTTT. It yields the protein CASSSLTRIRSPLHF.